This is a list of T cell receptor beta chains from one sample in a study of PD-L1 blockade in urothelial cancer. The method was immunoSEQ multiplex PCR; TCRdb's version includes in-frame clones alone and lacks a portion of them. The sample has about 43,000 clones, about 80% seen once. The sample in question was PBMCs, obtained around atezolizumab (anti-PD-L1) treatment. The receptor set was obtained from a man between 60 and 75 years old with urothelial cancer. Both conserved end residues are part of each CDR3. A D gene is named only where the DNA matches it firmly. Rows may omit the clone size; those that give it use once, few, many or a size class.

>TRBJ2-5|once|TRBV2|TRBD2
CASRSLAAQETQYF
TGTGCCAGCAGGTCACTAGCGGCTCAAGAGACCCAGTACTTC
>TRBJ2-2|once|TRBV5-1|-
CASSPRGGEAGELFF
TGCGCCAGCAGCCCAAGGGGGGGAGAGGCCGGGGAGCTGTTTTTT
>TRBJ2-3|-|TRBV15|-
CATARLAGTDTQYF
TGTGCCACGGCACGCCTAGCCGGCACAGATACGCAGTATTTT
>TRBJ1-2|-|TRBV5-1|TRBD1
CASSFWTGAGYTF
TGCGCCAGCAGCTTTTGGACAGGGGCAGGCTACACCTTC
>TRBJ2-2|few|TRBV5-1|TRBD2
CASSLAVLAGKTGELFF
TGCGCCAGCAGCTTGGCGGTCCTAGCGGGGAAAACCGGGGAGCTGTTTTTT
>TRBJ1-3|-|TRBV6-1|TRBD1
CASSGGQFSGNTIYF
TGTGCCAGCAGTGGGGGACAGTTCTCTGGAAACACCATATATTTT
>TRBJ2-3|-|TRBV11-2|TRBD1
CASARQGSFTDTQYF
TGTGCCAGCGCGCGACAGGGAAGTTTCACAGATACGCAGTATTTT
>TRBJ1-6|-|TRBV2|-
CASSGRQGSSPLHF
TGTGCCAGCAGTGGTCGGCAGGGTAGTTCACCCCTCCACTTT
>TRBJ2-1|-|TRBV11-3|-
CASSLGRDSEQFF
TGTGCCAGCAGCTTAGGACGGGATTCTGAGCAGTTCTTC
>TRBJ2-5|-|TRBV5-6|-
CASSLASGPEETQYF
TGTGCCAGCAGCTTGGCCTCGGGTCCGGAAGAGACCCAGTACTTC
>TRBJ1-6|few|TRBV6-6|TRBD1
CASSYAGQYNSPLHF
TGTGCCAGCAGTTACGCGGGACAGTATAATTCACCCCTCCACTTT
>TRBJ2-5|-|TRBV19|-
CASSLRLDQETQYF
TGTGCCAGTAGTCTAAGACTAGACCAAGAGACCCAGTACTTC
>TRBJ2-3|-|TRBV9|TRBD2
CASSVSGGSTDTQYF
TGTGCCAGCAGCGTATCGGGGGGGAGCACAGATACGCAGTATTTT
>TRBJ1-5|-|TRBV7-6|-
CASSLARGGEDQPQHF
TGTGCCAGCAGCTTAGCGCGAGGAGGGGAAGATCAGCCCCAGCATTTT
>TRBJ1-5|-|TRBV5-1|-
CASSLDPGQRGQPQHF
TGCGCCAGCAGCTTGGATCCGGGACAAAGGGGACAGCCCCAGCATTTT
>TRBJ2-7|-|TRBV5-1|-
CASSLDTGGFYEQYF
TGCGCCAGCAGCTTGGATACGGGGGGCTTCTACGAGCAGTACTTC
>TRBJ1-1|-|TRBV6-5|-
CASSFQGSTEAFF
TGTGCCAGCAGCTTCCAGGGAAGCACTGAAGCTTTCTTT
>TRBJ1-1|-|TRBV11-1|-
CASSLERGGASVEAFF
TGTGCCAGCAGCTTAGAACGGGGAGGGGCGTCGGTTGAAGCTTTCTTT
>TRBJ1-4|-|TRBV2|-
CASRRRPGEKLFF
TGTGCCAGCAGGAGACGACCGGGAGAAAAACTGTTTTTT
>TRBJ1-5|-|TRBV28|-
CASSFDTENQPQHF
TGTGCCAGCAGTTTTGATACAGAGAATCAGCCCCAGCATTTT
>TRBJ2-3|-|TRBV7-2|TRBD2
CASRLGLAGLDTQYF
TGTGCCAGCAGACTTGGACTAGCGGGGTTAGATACGCAGTATTTT
>TRBJ1-5|-|TRBV7-2|-
CASSSLVVDQPQHF
TGTGCCAGCAGCTCCTTGGTAGTGGATCAGCCCCAGCATTTT
>TRBJ2-5|-|TRBV7-2|TRBD1
CASSLGQGLETQYF
TGTGCCAGCAGCTTAGGACAGGGGCTAGAGACCCAGTACTTC
>TRBJ1-1|-|TRBV2|-
CASSERGTEAFF
TGTGCCAGCAGTGAAAGGGGCACTGAAGCTTTCTTT
>TRBJ2-2|-|TRBV18|-
CASSQSGQKNTGELFF
TGTGCCAGCTCACAGAGCGGACAGAAGAACACCGGGGAGCTGTTTTTT
>TRBJ2-3|-|TRBV7-3|-
CASSLSGGADTQYF
TGTGCCAGCAGCTTAAGCGGGGGCGCAGATACGCAGTATTTT
>TRBJ1-2|-|TRBV19|TRBD1
CASTTGDPNYGYTF
TGTGCCAGCACCACAGGGGACCCTAACTATGGCTACACCTTC
>TRBJ1-4|-|TRBV10-3|-
CAIRGEEVNEKLFF
TGTGCCATCAGGGGGGAGGAGGTTAATGAAAAACTGTTTTTT
>TRBJ1-5|-|TRBV6-4|-
CAERRKSEQPQHF
TGTGCCGAGCGCAGAAAGTCCGAACAGCCCCAGCATTTT
>TRBJ2-7|-|TRBV27|-
CASSLTSTGYEQYF
TGTGCCAGCAGTCTGACGTCGACAGGCTACGAGCAGTACTTC
>TRBJ2-7|-|TRBV5-4|TRBD1
CASSFPGTGGDEQYF
TGTGCCAGCAGCTTCCCCGGGACAGGGGGGGACGAGCAGTACTTC